The source of this T cell receptor (beta chain) is a study of cytomegalovirus exposure and HLA in healthy donors. PCR amplification relied on 60 Vbeta primers (plus 13 Jbeta primers). Method: immunoSEQ multiplex PCR; TCRdb's copy keeps in-frame clones and lacks some. The repertoire includes about 94,000 clones, around 66% of them detected once, and 3.9% sits in the top ten. Study outcomes and limitations: The later analysis indicated that the majority of CMV-associated TCR beta chains appeared HLA-restricted. Follow-up analysis later connected one missense variant in DCLRE1C with trimming of TCR beta V- and J-genes. Some V segments (TRBV6-2 and TRBV6-3 among them) were excluded as indistinguishable.

V gave up 3 bases and J gave up 9 bases, with 15 bases separating them. The germline V gene encodes CDR1 MNHNS and CDR2 SASEGT. This CDR3 spans 15 amino acids. As regards this clone: Its target is unknown.

The receptor was isolated from a man aged 25-40 years in good health and CMV-seronegative. Sequencing was done on a sample of PBMCs. V usage is TRBV6-1 and J usage is TRBJ1-6; D unresolved. CDR3 sequence reads: CASSDGTGFFSPLHF. CDR3 DNA sequence: TGTGCCAGCAGTGACGGTACGGGTTTTTTTTCACCCCTCCACTTT.